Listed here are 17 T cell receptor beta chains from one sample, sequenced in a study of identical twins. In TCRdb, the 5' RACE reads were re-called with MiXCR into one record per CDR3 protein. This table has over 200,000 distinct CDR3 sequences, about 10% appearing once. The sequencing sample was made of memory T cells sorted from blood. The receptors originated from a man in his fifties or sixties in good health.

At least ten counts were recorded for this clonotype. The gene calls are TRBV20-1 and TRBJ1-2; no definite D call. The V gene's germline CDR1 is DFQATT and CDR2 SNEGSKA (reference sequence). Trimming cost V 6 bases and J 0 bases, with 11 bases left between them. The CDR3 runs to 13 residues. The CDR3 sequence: CSAPKKANYGYTF. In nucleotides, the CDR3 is TGCAGTGCCCCGAAGAAGGCTAACTATGGCTACACCTTC.

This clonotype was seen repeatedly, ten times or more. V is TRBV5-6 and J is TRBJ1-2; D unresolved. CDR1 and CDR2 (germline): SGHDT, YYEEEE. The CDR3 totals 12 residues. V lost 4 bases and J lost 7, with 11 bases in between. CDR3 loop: CASSRLRAGYTF. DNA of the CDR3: TGTGCCAGCAGCCGACTTAGGGCTGGCTACACCTTC.

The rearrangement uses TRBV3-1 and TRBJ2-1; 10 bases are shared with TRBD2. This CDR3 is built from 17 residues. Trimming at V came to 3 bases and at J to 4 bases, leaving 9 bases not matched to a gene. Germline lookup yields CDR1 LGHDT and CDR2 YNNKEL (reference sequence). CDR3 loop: CASSHWPSGSLYNEQFF. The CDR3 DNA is TGTGCCAGCAGCCACTGGCCTAGCGGGAGTTTGTACAATGAGCAGTTCTTC.

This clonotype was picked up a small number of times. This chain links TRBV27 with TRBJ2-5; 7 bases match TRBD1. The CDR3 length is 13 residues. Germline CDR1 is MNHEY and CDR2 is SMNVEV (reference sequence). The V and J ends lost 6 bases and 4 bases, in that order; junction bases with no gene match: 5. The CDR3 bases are TGTGCCAGCAGGGTCACAGGGGTAGAGACCCAGTACTTC. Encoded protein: CASRVTGVETQYF.

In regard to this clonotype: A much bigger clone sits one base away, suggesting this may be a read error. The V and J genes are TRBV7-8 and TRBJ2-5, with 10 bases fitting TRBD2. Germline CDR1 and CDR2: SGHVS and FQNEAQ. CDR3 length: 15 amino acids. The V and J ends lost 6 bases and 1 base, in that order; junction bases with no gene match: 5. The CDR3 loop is CASRPLAGVQETQYF. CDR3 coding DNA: TGTGCCAGCAGACCTCTAGCGGGGGTCCAAGAGACCCAGTACTTC.

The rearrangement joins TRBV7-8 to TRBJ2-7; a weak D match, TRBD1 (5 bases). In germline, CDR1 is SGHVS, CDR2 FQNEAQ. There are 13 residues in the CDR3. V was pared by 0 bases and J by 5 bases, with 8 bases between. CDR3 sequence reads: CASSLARVDEQYF. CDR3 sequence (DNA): TGTGCCAGCAGCTTAGCCAGGGTGGACGAGCAGTACTTC.

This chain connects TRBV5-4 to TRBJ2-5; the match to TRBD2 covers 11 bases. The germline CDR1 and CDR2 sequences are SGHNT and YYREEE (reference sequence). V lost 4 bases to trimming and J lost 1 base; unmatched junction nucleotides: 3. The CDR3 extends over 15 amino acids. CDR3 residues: CASSPGLAGQETQYF. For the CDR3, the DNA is TGTGCCAGCAGCCCAGGACTAGCGGGCCAAGAGACCCAGTACTTC.

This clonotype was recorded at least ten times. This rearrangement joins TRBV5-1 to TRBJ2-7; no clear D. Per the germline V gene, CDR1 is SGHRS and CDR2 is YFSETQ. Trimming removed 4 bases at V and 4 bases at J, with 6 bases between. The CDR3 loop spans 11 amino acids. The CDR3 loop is CASSANYEQYF. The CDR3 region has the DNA TGCGCCAGCAGCGCCAATTACGAGCAGTACTTC.

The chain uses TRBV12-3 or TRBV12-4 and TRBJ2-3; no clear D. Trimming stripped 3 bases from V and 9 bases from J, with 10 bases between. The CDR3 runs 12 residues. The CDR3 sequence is CASSFTARTQYF. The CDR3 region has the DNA TGTGCCAGCAGTTTTACCGCACGCACGCAGTATTTT.

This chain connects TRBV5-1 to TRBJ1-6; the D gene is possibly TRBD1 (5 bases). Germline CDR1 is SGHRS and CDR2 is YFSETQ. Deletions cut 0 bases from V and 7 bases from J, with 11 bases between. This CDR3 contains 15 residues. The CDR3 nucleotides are TGCGCCAGCAGCTTGGGACAGAATAAAAATTCACCCCTCCACTTT. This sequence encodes CASSLGQNKNSPLHF.

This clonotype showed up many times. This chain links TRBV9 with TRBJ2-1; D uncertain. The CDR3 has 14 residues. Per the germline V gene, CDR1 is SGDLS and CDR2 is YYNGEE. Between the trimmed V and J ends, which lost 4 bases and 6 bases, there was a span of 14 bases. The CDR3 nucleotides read TGTGCCAGCAGCCCCCCAACCCGGGTCAATGAGCAGTTCTTC. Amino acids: CASSPPTRVNEQFF. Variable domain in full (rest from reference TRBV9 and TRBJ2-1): DSGVTQTPKHLITATGQRVTLRCSPRSGDLSVYWYQQSLDQGLQFLIQYYNGEERAKGNILERFSAQQFPDLHSELNLSSLELGDSALYFCASSPPTRVNEQFFGPGTRLTVL.

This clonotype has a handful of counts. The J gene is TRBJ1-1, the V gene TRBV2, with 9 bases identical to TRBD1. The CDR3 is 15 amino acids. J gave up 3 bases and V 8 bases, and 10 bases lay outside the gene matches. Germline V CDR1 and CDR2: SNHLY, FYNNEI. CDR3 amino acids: CASAVQGAWDTEAFF. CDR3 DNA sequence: TGTGCCAGCGCCGTACAGGGGGCTTGGGACACTGAAGCTTTCTTT.

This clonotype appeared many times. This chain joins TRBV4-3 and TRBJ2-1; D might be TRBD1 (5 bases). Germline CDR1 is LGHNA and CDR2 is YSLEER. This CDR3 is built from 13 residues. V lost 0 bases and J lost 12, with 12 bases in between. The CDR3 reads CASSQDQGWGQFF. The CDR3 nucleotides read TGCGCCAGCAGCCAAGATCAGGGTTGGGGGCAGTTCTTC.

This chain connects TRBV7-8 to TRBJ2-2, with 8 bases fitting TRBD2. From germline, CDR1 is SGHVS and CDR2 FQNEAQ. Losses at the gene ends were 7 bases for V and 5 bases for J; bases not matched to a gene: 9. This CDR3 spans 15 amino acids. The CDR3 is CASNRGGRRTGELFF. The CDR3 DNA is TGTGCCAGCAACCGGGGGGGGAGGAGGACCGGGGAGCTGTTTTTT. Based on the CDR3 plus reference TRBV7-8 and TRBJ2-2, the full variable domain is GAGVSQSPRYKVAKRGQDVALRCDPISGHVSLFWYQQALGQGPEFLTYFQNEAQLDKSGLPSDRFFAERPEGSVSTLKIQRTQQEDSAVYLCASNRGGRRTGELFFGEGSRLTVL.

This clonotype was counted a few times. The CDR3 DNA is TGTGCCAGCAGAGTAAACGTCCAGGGACTTAGCAATCAGCCCCAGCATTTT. It translates to CASRVNVQGLSNQPQHF. This chain links TRBV6-2 or TRBV6-3 with TRBJ1-5; tentatively, D is TRBD1 (5 bases). The germline gives CDR1 MNHEY, CDR2 SVGEGT. The ends were cut back, 6 bases at V and 0 bases at J, with 18 bases in the middle. There are 17 residues in the CDR3.

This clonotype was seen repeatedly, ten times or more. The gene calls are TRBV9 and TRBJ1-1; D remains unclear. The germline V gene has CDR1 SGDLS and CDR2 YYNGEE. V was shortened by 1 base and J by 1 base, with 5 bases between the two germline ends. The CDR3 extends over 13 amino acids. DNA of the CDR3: TGTGCCAGCAGCGTATTACAGAACACTGAAGCTTTCTTT. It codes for CASSVLQNTEAFF.

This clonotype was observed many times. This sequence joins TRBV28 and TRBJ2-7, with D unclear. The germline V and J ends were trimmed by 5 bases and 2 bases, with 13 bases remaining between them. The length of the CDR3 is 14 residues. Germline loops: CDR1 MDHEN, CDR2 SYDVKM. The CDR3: CASSTDGRAYEQYF. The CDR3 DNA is TGTGCCAGCAGTACTGACGGACGGGCCTACGAGCAGTACTTC.